This T cell receptor beta chain comes out of a study of post-analysis software for immune sequencing data. Germline V gene sequence: CDR1 DFQATT, CDR2 SNEGSKA (reference sequence). V lost 1 base to trimming and J lost 6 bases, with 13 bases between them. This CDR3 has 14 amino acids. Unique molecular identifiers tagged the TCR beta cDNA libraries. MiXCR was run by TCRdb on the PCR reads, yielding one entry per CDR3 protein. The sample consists of 350,000 to 500,000 distinct CDR3 sequences, roughly 40% of them appearing once. Study results and limitations: TRBV5-6, TRBV5-1 and TRBV20-1 belonged to a set of roughly five TRBV segments that were more frequent in patients than controls. Multiple sclerosis was associated with a significant reduction in normalized Chao1 diversity relative to controls.

Concerning this clonotype itself: Its matching antigen is unknown.

The sequence was collected from a girl aged 2-15 years with multiple sclerosis. The chain has TRBV20-1 and TRBJ2-1; possibly TRBD2 for D (6 bases). The specimen was blood. CDR3 residues: CSARAGRTLNEQFF. The CDR3 DNA follows: TGCAGTGCTAGAGCTGGGAGGACCCTCAATGAGCAGTTCTTC.